A selection of T cell receptor beta chains follows, all from one sample in a study of cytomegalovirus exposure and HLA in healthy donors. Data came from immunoSEQ multiplex PCR; TCRdb stores just in-frame clones and leaves some out. Seen here are approximately 160,000 clones, 77% observed once, and the top ten hold 1.5% to 2%. The sequenced sample was PBMCs. Source of these receptors: a woman aged 30 to 39 in good health and CMV-seronegative. Each CDR3 is given with its conserved first and last residue. Each record gives: clone size, D gene, J gene, V gene, CDR3 protein, CDR3 DNA. D genes are given only for firm matches. Only part of the rows carry a size: once, few, many, or a class if the clone is expanded.

clone_size: -; d_call: -; j_call: TRBJ1-2; v_call: TRBV18; cdr3_aa: CASSQPPRGYGYTF; cdr3_nt: TGTGCCAGCTCACAGCCCCCCCGGGGGTATGGCTACACCTTC
clone_size: -; d_call: -; j_call: TRBJ2-3; v_call: TRBV30; cdr3_aa: CAWSDGGTSTDTQYF; cdr3_nt: TGTGCCTGGAGTGATGGAGGGACTAGCACAGATACGCAGTATTTT
clone_size: -; d_call: TRBD1; j_call: TRBJ1-2; v_call: TRBV4-2; cdr3_aa: CASSPGTGGASGYTF; cdr3_nt: TGTGCCAGCAGCCCGGGCACAGGGGGCGCGAGTGGCTACACCTTC
clone_size: few; d_call: TRBD1; j_call: TRBJ1-1; v_call: TRBV5-1; cdr3_aa: CASSYSDRANTEAFF; cdr3_nt: TGCGCCAGCAGCTATTCGGACAGGGCGAACACTGAAGCTTTCTTT
clone_size: -; d_call: TRBD2; j_call: TRBJ2-7; v_call: TRBV9; cdr3_aa: CASSVVAGEFHEQYF; cdr3_nt: TGTGCCAGCAGCGTAGTGGCGGGAGAGTTCCACGAGCAGTACTTC
clone_size: few; d_call: -; j_call: TRBJ1-1; v_call: TRBV5-6; cdr3_aa: CASTTTNLVNTEAFF; cdr3_nt: TGTGCCAGCACCACAACTAACTTGGTGAACACTGAAGCTTTCTTT
clone_size: few; d_call: TRBD2; j_call: TRBJ2-3; v_call: TRBV7-8; cdr3_aa: CASSLLAGTDTQYF; cdr3_nt: TGTGCCAGCAGCTTACTAGCGGGGACAGATACGCAGTATTTT
clone_size: -; d_call: -; j_call: TRBJ2-3; v_call: TRBV9; cdr3_aa: CASSVPGFGALSTDTQYF; cdr3_nt: TGTGCCAGCAGCGTACCGGGTTTTGGGGCGCTTTCCACAGATACGCAGTATTTT
clone_size: once; d_call: TRBD2; j_call: TRBJ2-5; v_call: TRBV4-3; cdr3_aa: CASSQDLMGLWEGPGEQYF; cdr3_nt: TGCGCCAGCAGCCAAGATCTAATGGGGTTGTGGGAGGGCCCGGGGGAGCAGTACTTC
clone_size: -; d_call: TRBD1; j_call: TRBJ1-1; v_call: TRBV6-1; cdr3_aa: CASSDRGQTTDTEAFF; cdr3_nt: TGTGCCAGCAGTGACAGGGGGCAAACAACGGACACTGAAGCTTTCTTT
clone_size: -; d_call: -; j_call: TRBJ1-2; v_call: TRBV6-1; cdr3_aa: CASSVQDFHYGYTF; cdr3_nt: TGTGCCAGCAGTGTACAGGATTTTCACTATGGCTACACCTTC
clone_size: once; d_call: -; j_call: TRBJ1-3; v_call: TRBV5-6; cdr3_aa: CASSPLDPGAVGNTIYF; cdr3_nt: TGTGCCAGCAGCCCCCTCGATCCAGGGGCAGTTGGAAACACCATATATTTT
clone_size: -; d_call: -; j_call: TRBJ2-7; v_call: TRBV13; cdr3_aa: CASSFHRVYEQYF; cdr3_nt: TGTGCCAGCAGCTTCCACAGGGTCTACGAGCAGTACTTC
clone_size: -; d_call: -; j_call: TRBJ1-3; v_call: TRBV7-2; cdr3_aa: CASVRGSSGNTIYF; cdr3_nt: TGTGCCAGCGTAAGGGGCTCCTCTGGAAACACCATATATTTT
clone_size: -; d_call: -; j_call: TRBJ1-2; v_call: TRBV29-1; cdr3_aa: CSVEDNSYGYTF; cdr3_nt: TGCAGCGTTGAAGACAACAGCTACGGCTACACCTTC
clone_size: -; d_call: -; j_call: TRBJ2-1; v_call: TRBV28; cdr3_aa: CASSLKSRKPIF; cdr3_nt: TGTGCCAGCAGTTTGAAATCGAGAAAGCCCATCTTC
clone_size: -; d_call: TRBD1; j_call: TRBJ1-1; v_call: TRBV9; cdr3_aa: CASSYIRGMNTEAFF; cdr3_nt: TGTGCCAGCAGCTACATCAGGGGGATGAACACTGAAGCTTTCTTT
clone_size: -; d_call: TRBD1; j_call: TRBJ1-2; v_call: TRBV4-2; cdr3_aa: CASSQRPGQGVYGYTF; cdr3_nt: TGTGCCAGCAGCCAACGACCGGGACAGGGGGTCTATGGCTACACCTTC
clone_size: few; d_call: -; j_call: TRBJ1-2; v_call: TRBV27; cdr3_aa: CASSPGTEANYGYTF; cdr3_nt: TGTGCCAGCAGTCCCGGGACTGAAGCTAACTATGGCTACACCTTC
clone_size: -; d_call: TRBD2; j_call: TRBJ2-2; v_call: TRBV28; cdr3_aa: CASSLTVDSGGRFGELFF; cdr3_nt: TGTGCCAGCAGTTTAACCGTGGATAGCGGGGGGAGATTTGGGGAGCTGTTTTTT
clone_size: -; d_call: TRBD1; j_call: TRBJ1-5; v_call: TRBV7-8; cdr3_aa: CASRPDRPNQPQHF; cdr3_nt: TGTGCCAGCAGGCCGGACAGGCCAAATCAGCCCCAGCATTTT
clone_size: -; d_call: -; j_call: TRBJ2-7; v_call: TRBV9; cdr3_aa: CASSVGPAYEQYF; cdr3_nt: TGTGCCAGCAGCGTAGGTCCAGCCTACGAGCAGTACTTC
clone_size: -; d_call: TRBD1; j_call: TRBJ1-2; v_call: TRBV2; cdr3_aa: CASSLPGQGGYGYTF; cdr3_nt: TGTGCCAGCAGTTTACCGGGACAGGGGGGTTATGGCTACACCTTC
clone_size: once; d_call: -; j_call: TRBJ1-3; v_call: TRBV9; cdr3_aa: CASSVAAGAGNTIYF; cdr3_nt: TGTGCCAGCAGCGTAGCTGCAGGGGCTGGAAACACCATATATTTT
clone_size: -; d_call: -; j_call: TRBJ2-2; v_call: TRBV19; cdr3_aa: CASSIGLTNTGELFF; cdr3_nt: TGTGCCAGTAGTATAGGACTTACGAACACCGGGGAGCTGTTTTTT
clone_size: -; d_call: TRBD1; j_call: TRBJ2-2; v_call: TRBV28; cdr3_aa: CASSPATGGVESGELFF; cdr3_nt: TGTGCCAGCAGCCCCGCGACAGGGGGCGTAGAGTCCGGGGAGCTGTTTTTT
clone_size: -; d_call: -; j_call: TRBJ1-1; v_call: TRBV27; cdr3_aa: CASSPQGRTEAFF; cdr3_nt: TGTGCCAGCAGTCCACAAGGGAGGACTGAAGCTTTCTTT
clone_size: once; d_call: -; j_call: TRBJ2-5; v_call: TRBV4-1; cdr3_aa: CASSQDRAGAGETQYF; cdr3_nt: TGCGCCAGCAGCCAAGATCGTGCGGGGGCGGGTGAGACCCAGTACTTC
clone_size: -; d_call: TRBD2; j_call: TRBJ2-3; v_call: TRBV28; cdr3_aa: CASSLILAGGTDTQYF; cdr3_nt: TGTGCCAGCAGTTTAATCCTAGCGGGGGGCACAGATACGCAGTATTTT
clone_size: -; d_call: -; j_call: TRBJ1-1; v_call: TRBV19; cdr3_aa: CASSIPGSGEAFF; cdr3_nt: TGTGCCAGTAGTATTCCCGGGTCCGGTGAAGCTTTCTTT
clone_size: -; d_call: -; j_call: TRBJ2-7; v_call: TRBV29-1; cdr3_aa: CSVGELLTYEQYF; cdr3_nt: TGCAGCGTTGGGGAGCTCCTCACCTACGAGCAGTACTTC
clone_size: -; d_call: -; j_call: TRBJ1-2; v_call: TRBV5-6; cdr3_aa: CASSYTGPYGYTF; cdr3_nt: TGTGCCAGCAGCTATACAGGGCCCTATGGCTACACCTTC
clone_size: -; d_call: TRBD1; j_call: TRBJ1-4; v_call: TRBV7-2; cdr3_aa: CASSSTLGQGREKLFF; cdr3_nt: TGTGCCAGCAGTTCTACCCTAGGACAGGGGAGAGAAAAACTGTTTTTT
clone_size: -; d_call: TRBD1; j_call: TRBJ1-3; v_call: TRBV6-5; cdr3_aa: CASSSQGGNTIYF; cdr3_nt: TGTGCCAGCAGTTCACAGGGGGGAAACACCATATATTTT
clone_size: -; d_call: -; j_call: TRBJ2-7; v_call: TRBV27; cdr3_aa: CASSLGAALSYEQYF; cdr3_nt: TGTGCCAGCAGTTTAGGGGCAGCGCTCTCCTACGAGCAGTACTTC
clone_size: -; d_call: TRBD1; j_call: TRBJ1-1; v_call: TRBV5-4; cdr3_aa: CASSSGDRGYTEAFF; cdr3_nt: TGTGCCAGCAGCTCGGGGGACAGGGGCTACACTGAAGCTTTCTTT
clone_size: -; d_call: TRBD1; j_call: TRBJ2-7; v_call: TRBV5-1; cdr3_aa: CASKRQGESYEQYF; cdr3_nt: TGCGCCAGCAAGCGGCAGGGGGAATCCTACGAGCAGTACTTC
clone_size: once; d_call: TRBD2; j_call: TRBJ2-1; v_call: TRBV7-8; cdr3_aa: CASSPRETSGGPYNEQFF; cdr3_nt: TGTGCCAGCAGCCCCCGGGAGACTAGCGGGGGGCCCTACAATGAGCAGTTCTTC
clone_size: -; d_call: -; j_call: TRBJ2-3; v_call: TRBV7-3; cdr3_aa: CASSFGGNTQYF; cdr3_nt: TGTGCCAGCAGCTTCGGGGGAAATACGCAGTATTTT
clone_size: -; d_call: -; j_call: TRBJ2-4; v_call: TRBV7-8; cdr3_aa: CASSSNAGLPYF; cdr3_nt: TGTGCCAGCAGCTCAAATGCGGGGTTGCCGTACTTC
clone_size: -; d_call: TRBD1; j_call: TRBJ1-5; v_call: TRBV4-1; cdr3_aa: CASSHRQGGNQPQHF; cdr3_nt: TGCGCCAGCAGCCATCGACAGGGCGGCAATCAGCCCCAGCATTTT
clone_size: once; d_call: TRBD2; j_call: TRBJ2-2; v_call: TRBV9; cdr3_aa: CASSVLPLAGVIELFF; cdr3_nt: TGTGCCAGCAGCGTACTACCACTAGCGGGAGTGATAGAGCTGTTTTTT
clone_size: -; d_call: TRBD1; j_call: TRBJ1-3; v_call: TRBV7-8; cdr3_aa: CASSRPGTGGGNTIYF; cdr3_nt: TGTGCCAGCAGCCGACCTGGGACAGGGGGTGGAAACACCATATATTTT
clone_size: -; d_call: TRBD2; j_call: TRBJ2-2; v_call: TRBV7-7; cdr3_aa: CASSPRTSGDTGELFF; cdr3_nt: TGTGCTAGCAGCCCCAGGACTAGCGGGGACACCGGGGAGCTGTTTTTT
clone_size: -; d_call: TRBD1; j_call: TRBJ1-6; v_call: TRBV7-9; cdr3_aa: CASSSRVGQEYNSPLHF; cdr3_nt: TGTGCCAGCAGCTCTCGCGTCGGACAGGAATATAATTCACCCCTCCACTTT
clone_size: -; d_call: TRBD1; j_call: TRBJ1-2; v_call: TRBV6-5; cdr3_aa: CASTVTTGGVYGYTF; cdr3_nt: TGTGCCAGCACAGTTACGACAGGGGGCGTTTATGGCTACACCTTC
clone_size: once; d_call: TRBD2; j_call: TRBJ2-3; v_call: TRBV5-1; cdr3_aa: CASQRGGVGTDTQYF; cdr3_nt: TGCGCCAGCCAGCGGGGAGGGGTTGGAACAGATACGCAGTATTTT